This T cell receptor beta chain was profiled in a study of cytomegalovirus exposure and HLA in healthy donors. Findings and limits, study-wide: Compared with the roughly 700-donor mean, an Asian-associated ancestry cluster reportedly had fewer N-insertions, according to a later analysis. Among the most significant clusters, several appeared linked to common viral pathogens in a later analysis. A link between a missense DCLRE1C variant and TCR beta V- and J-gene trimming emerged from a later analysis. In vitro experiments confirmed that three CMV-associated chains were specific for CMV antigens.

Details on this clone: Its cognate antigen is unknown.

The CDR3 loop spans 16 amino acids. CDR1 LNHDA and CDR2 SQIVND come from the germline V gene (reference sequence). Trimming cost V 7 bases and J 2 bases; bases outside gene matches: 12. This PCR relied on a set of 60 Vbeta primers and 13 Jbeta primers. TCRdb's copy holds only in-frame clones and misses some; the assay was immunoSEQ multiplex PCR. This sample has about 96,000 clones, with around 79% found just once. Material for sequencing was PBMCs. This rearrangement joins TRBV19 to TRBJ1-2; 8 bases match TRBD1. This TCR derives from a woman between 65 and 79 years old in good health and CMV-seropositive. The CDR3 protein is CASTSSQGAKNYGYTF. CDR3 DNA sequence: TGTGCCAGTACCTCTAGTCAGGGGGCAAAGAACTATGGCTACACCTTC.